This TCR beta chain was retrieved from a study of cytomegalovirus exposure and HLA in healthy donors. In the case of this clone: Its antigen is not identified.

Whole-study results and caveats: As confirmed in vitro, three CMV-associated chains were specific for CMV antigens.

Data came from immunoSEQ multiplex PCR; TCRdb stores just in-frame clones and leaves some out. The profile shows about 140,000 clones, 70% to 90% of them singletons. The sequenced sample consisted of PBMCs. The clonotype comes from a man younger than 35 in good health and CMV-seronegative.

CDR3 region: CASSGDLAFTYNEQFF. The CDR3 nucleotides are TGTGCCAGCAGTGGGGACCTAGCGTTCACCTACAATGAGCAGTTCTTC. The V call is TRBV28, the J call TRBJ2-1; maybe TRBD2 (6 bases). The CDR3 contains 16 residues. V lost 5 bases and J 2 bases, leaving 16 bases between the germline ends. Per the germline V gene, CDR1 is MDHEN and CDR2 is SYDVKM.